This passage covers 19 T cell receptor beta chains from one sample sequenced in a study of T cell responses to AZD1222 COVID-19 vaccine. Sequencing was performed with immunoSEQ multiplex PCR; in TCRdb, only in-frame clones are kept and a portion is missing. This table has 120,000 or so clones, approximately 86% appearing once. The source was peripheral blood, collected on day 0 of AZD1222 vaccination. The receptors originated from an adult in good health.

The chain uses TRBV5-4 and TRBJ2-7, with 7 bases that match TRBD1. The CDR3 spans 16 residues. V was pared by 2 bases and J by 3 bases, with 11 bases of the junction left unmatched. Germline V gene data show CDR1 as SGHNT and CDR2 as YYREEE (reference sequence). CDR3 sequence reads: CASSLGGRGQLYEQYF. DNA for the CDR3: TGTGCCAGCAGCTTAGGGGGCCGGGGACAGCTCTACGAGCAGTACTTC.

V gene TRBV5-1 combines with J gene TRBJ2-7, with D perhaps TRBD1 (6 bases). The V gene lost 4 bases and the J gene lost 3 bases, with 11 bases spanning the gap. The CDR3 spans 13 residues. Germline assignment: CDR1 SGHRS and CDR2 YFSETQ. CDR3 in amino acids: CASSADRFYEQYF. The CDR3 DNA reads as TGCGCCAGCAGCGCGGACAGATTCTACGAGCAGTACTTC.

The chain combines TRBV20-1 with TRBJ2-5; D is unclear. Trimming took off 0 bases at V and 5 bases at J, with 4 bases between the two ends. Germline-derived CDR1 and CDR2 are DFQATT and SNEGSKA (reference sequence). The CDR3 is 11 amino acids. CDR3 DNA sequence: TGCAGTGCTAGAGAGGGGGAGACCCAGTACTTC. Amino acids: CSAREGETQYF.

In nucleotides, the CDR3 is TGTGCCAGCTCACCAAATGTCCCCAGGAACACTGAAGCTTTCTTT. This sequence encodes CASSPNVPRNTEAFF. The chain has TRBV18 and TRBJ1-1; no definite D call. The CDR3 runs 15 residues. V lost 2 bases, J lost 1 base, and 11 bases lay in between. Germline-derived CDR1 and CDR2 are KGHSH and LQKENI. The full variable domain, rest sourced from reference TRBV18 and TRBJ1-1, is NAGVMQNPRHLVRRRGQEARLRCSPMKGHSHVYWYRQLPEEGLKFMVYLQKENIIDESGMPKERFSAEFPKEGPSILRIQQVVRGDSAAYFCASSPNVPRNTEAFFGQGTRLTVV.

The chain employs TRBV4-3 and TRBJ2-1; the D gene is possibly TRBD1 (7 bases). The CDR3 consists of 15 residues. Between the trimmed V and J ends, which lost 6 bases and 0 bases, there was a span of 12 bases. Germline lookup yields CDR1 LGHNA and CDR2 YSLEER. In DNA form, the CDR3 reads TGCGCCAGCAGGTACAGGGGAGGCTCCTACAATGAGCAGTTCTTC. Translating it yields CASRYRGGSYNEQFF.

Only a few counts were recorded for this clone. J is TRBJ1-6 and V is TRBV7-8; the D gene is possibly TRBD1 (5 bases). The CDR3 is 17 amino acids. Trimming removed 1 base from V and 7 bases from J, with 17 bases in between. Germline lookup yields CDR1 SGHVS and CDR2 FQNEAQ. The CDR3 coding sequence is TGTGCCAGCAGCTTAGTTTCGCAGGGCCCTACAAATTCACCCCTCCACTTT. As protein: CASSLVSQGPTNSPLHF. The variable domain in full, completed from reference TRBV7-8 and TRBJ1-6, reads GAGVSQSPRYKVAKRGQDVALRCDPISGHVSLFWYQQALGQGPEFLTYFQNEAQLDKSGLPSDRFFAERPEGSVSTLKIQRTQQEDSAVYLCASSLVSQGPTNSPLHFGNGTRLTVT.

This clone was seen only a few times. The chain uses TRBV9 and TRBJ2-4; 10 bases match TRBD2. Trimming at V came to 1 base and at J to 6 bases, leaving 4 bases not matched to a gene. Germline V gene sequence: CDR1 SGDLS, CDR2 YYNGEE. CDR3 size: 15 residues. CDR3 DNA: TGTGCCAGCAGCGTAACTAGCGGGACGGGAAACATTCAGTACTTC. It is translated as CASSVTSGTGNIQYF.

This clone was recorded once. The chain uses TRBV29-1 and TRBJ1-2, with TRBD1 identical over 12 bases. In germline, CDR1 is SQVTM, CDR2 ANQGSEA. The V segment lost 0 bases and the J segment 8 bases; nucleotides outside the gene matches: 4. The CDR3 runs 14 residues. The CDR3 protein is CSVEEGTGGWGYTF. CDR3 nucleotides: TGCAGCGTTGAAGAAGGGACAGGGGGCTGGGGCTACACCTTC.

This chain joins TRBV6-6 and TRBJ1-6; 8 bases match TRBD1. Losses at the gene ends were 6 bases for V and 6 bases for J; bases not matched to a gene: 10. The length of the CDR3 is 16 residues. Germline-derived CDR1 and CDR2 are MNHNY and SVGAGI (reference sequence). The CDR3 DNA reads TGTGCCAGCAGCCGGGGGGACAGGAGACGTAATTCACCCCTCCACTTT. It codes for CASSRGDRRRNSPLHF.

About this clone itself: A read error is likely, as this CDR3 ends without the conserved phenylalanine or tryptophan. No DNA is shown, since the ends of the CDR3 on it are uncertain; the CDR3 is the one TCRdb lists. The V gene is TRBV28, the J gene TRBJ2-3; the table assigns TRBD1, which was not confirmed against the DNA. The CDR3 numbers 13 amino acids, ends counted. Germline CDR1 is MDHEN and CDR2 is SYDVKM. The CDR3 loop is CASSLGGTGKPQL.

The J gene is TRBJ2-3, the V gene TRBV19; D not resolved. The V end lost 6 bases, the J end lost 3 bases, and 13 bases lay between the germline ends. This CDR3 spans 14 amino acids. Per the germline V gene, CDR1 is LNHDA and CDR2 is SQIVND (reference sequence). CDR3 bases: TGTGCCAGTAGGCCCTCCGGCTCAACAGATACGCAGTATTTT. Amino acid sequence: CASRPSGSTDTQYF.

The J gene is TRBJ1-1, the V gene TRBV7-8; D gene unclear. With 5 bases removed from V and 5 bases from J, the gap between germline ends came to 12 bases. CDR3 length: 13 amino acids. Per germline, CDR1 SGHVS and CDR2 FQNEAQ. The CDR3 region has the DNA TGTGCCAGCAGCCGCAACCCCGGAACTGAAGCTTTCTTT. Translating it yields CASSRNPGTEAFF.

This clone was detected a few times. CDR3 sequence (DNA): TGTGCCTGGAGAGGGGCATCTAACGGCTACACCTTC. As protein: CAWRGASNGYTF. The chain recombines TRBV30 with TRBJ1-2; possible D gene TRBD1, 5 bases. Trimming removed 3 bases from V and 8 bases from J, with 13 bases in between. Per the germline V gene, CDR1 is GTSNPN and CDR2 is SVGIG (reference sequence). This CDR3 is built from 12 residues.

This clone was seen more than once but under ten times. The DNA of the CDR3 is TGCAGCGTTTCGACAGGCAGCTCCTACGAGCAGTACTTC. As protein: CSVSTGSSYEQYF. The J gene is TRBJ2-7, the V gene TRBV29-1, with D possibly being TRBD1 (6 bases). Germline V gene sequence: CDR1 SQVTM, CDR2 ANQGSEA. The ends were cut back, 5 bases at V and 0 bases at J, with 11 bases in the middle. CDR3 length: 13 residues.

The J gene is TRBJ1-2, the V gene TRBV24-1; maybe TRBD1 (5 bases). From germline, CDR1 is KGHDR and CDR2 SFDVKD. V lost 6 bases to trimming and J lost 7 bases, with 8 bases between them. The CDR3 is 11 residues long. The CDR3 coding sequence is TGTGCCACCAGTTATCAGGGTGGCTACACCTTC. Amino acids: CATSYQGGYTF.

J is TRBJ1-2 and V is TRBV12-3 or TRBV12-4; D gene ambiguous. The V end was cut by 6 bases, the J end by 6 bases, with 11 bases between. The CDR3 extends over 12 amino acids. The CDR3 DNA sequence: TGTGCCAGCAGCCAAACAGAGCATGGCTACACCTTC. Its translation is CASSQTEHGYTF.

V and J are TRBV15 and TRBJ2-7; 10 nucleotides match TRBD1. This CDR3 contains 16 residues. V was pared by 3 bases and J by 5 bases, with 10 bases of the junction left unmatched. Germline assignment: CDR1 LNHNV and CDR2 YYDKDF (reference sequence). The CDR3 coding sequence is TGTGCCACCAGCAGGGGGGGACAGGGGTTGGTCAACGAGCAGTACTTC. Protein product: CATSRGGQGLVNEQYF.

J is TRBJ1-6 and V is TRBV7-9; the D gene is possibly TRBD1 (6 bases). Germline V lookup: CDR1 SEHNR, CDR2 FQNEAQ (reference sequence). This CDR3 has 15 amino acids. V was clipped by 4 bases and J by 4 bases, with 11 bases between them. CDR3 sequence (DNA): TGTGCCAGCAGCTCCCACGGACAGTATAATTCACCCCTCCACTTT. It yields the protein CASSSHGQYNSPLHF.

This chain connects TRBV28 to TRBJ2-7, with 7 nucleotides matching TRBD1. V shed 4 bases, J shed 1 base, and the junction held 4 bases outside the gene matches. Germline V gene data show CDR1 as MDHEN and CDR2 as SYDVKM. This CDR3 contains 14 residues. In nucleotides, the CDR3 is TGTGCCAGCAGTTACCCGGGACAGTCCTACGAGCAGTACTTC. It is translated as CASSYPGQSYEQYF.